What follows are 9 T cell receptor beta chains derived from one specimen sequenced in a study of blood T cell repertoires in COVID-19. Sequencing was performed with immunoSEQ multiplex PCR; in TCRdb, only in-frame clones are kept and a portion is missing. The sample has some 150,000 clones; 70% to 90% are singletons. Sequenced material: peripheral blood. Receptors were obtained from a man aged 70-80 years with acute or convalescent COVID-19.

J is TRBJ1-2 and V is TRBV24-1, with D possibly TRBD1 on 5 matching bases. CDR3 length equals 12 residues. Trimming left V 10 bases short and J 3 bases short, with 11 bases between. Germline V gene lookup returns CDR1 KGHDR and CDR2 SFDVKD. CDR3 sequence reads: CATQTADYGYTF. For the CDR3, the DNA is TGTGCCACGCAGACAGCAGACTATGGCTACACCTTC.

The chain combines TRBV7-2 with TRBJ2-7; maybe TRBD2 (7 bases). The CDR3 runs 17 residues. Trimming took 3 bases from V and 4 from J, leaving 22 bases between them. Germline-derived CDR1 and CDR2 are SGHTA and FQGNSA. This CDR3 is CASSFPKGGDQGYEQYF. CDR3 coding DNA: TGTGCCAGCAGCTTCCCCAAAGGGGGGGACCAGGGATACGAGCAGTACTTC. The variable domain in full, completed from reference TRBV7-2 and TRBJ2-7, reads GAGVSQSPSNKVTEKGKDVELRCDPISGHTALYWYRQSLGQGLEFLIYFQGNSAPDKSGLPSDRFSAERTGGSVSTLTIQRTQQEDSAVYLCASSFPKGGDQGYEQYFGPGTRLTVT.

The gene calls are TRBV5-1 and TRBJ2-5, with D possibly TRBD2 on 6 matching bases. This CDR3 region has 14 residues. Trimming pared 0 bases from V and 4 bases from J, leaving 10 bases between. Germline-derived CDR1 and CDR2 are SGHRS and YFSETQ. The CDR3: CASSLEGSGETQYF. In DNA form, the CDR3 reads TGCGCCAGCAGCTTGGAGGGTAGCGGAGAGACCCAGTACTTC. Drawing the rest from reference TRBV5-1 and TRBJ2-5, the complete variable domain is KAGVTQTPRYLIKTRGQQVTLSCSPISGHRSVSWYQQTPGQGLQFLFEYFSETQRNKGNFPGRFSGRQFSNSRSEMNVSTLELGDSALYLCASSLEGSGETQYFGPGTRLLVL.

The chain joins TRBV6-5 to TRBJ2-1, with 7 nucleotides matching TRBD1. The length of the CDR3 is 15 residues. CDR1 MNHEY and CDR2 SVGAGI come from the germline V gene. V shed 6 bases and J 4 bases; nucleotides not matched to a gene: 9. The CDR3 nucleotides read TGTGCCAGCAGATCAAGACAGGGAAGTTACAATGAGCAGTTCTTC. Protein product: CASRSRQGSYNEQFF.

This chain links TRBV7-9 with TRBJ2-1, with 14 positions matching TRBD2. V shed 1 base, J shed 7 bases, and the junction held 6 bases outside the gene matches. Germline V gives CDR1 SEHNR, CDR2 FQNEAQ (reference sequence). The CDR3 extends over 17 amino acids. The CDR3 bases are TGTGCCAGCAGCTTAGGGACTAGCGGGGGGCCACGAAATGAGCAGTTCTTC. Encoded protein: CASSLGTSGGPRNEQFF.

The chain carries TRBV19 and TRBJ1-1, with a possible D match to TRBD1 (6 bases). CDR3 length equals 13 residues. V lost 6 bases and J lost 8, with 16 bases in between. Germline V CDR1 and CDR2: LNHDA, SQIVND (reference sequence). CDR3 residues: CASSIQGSHEAFF. CDR3 nucleotides: TGTGCCAGTAGCATACAGGGTTCCCACGAAGCTTTCTTT.

The genes are TRBV7-2 and TRBJ2-7, with 7 bases that match TRBD1. The CDR3 runs 13 residues. With 5 bases clipped from V and 2 bases from J, the junction kept 3 bases outside the gene matches. Germline V gives CDR1 SGHTA, CDR2 FQGNSA. The CDR3 region is CASSPTGPYEQYF. The CDR3 bases are TGTGCCAGCAGCCCGACAGGGCCCTACGAGCAGTACTTC.

This sequence joins TRBV15 and TRBJ1-1, with a possible D match to TRBD1 (5 bases). CDR1 and CDR2 (germline): LNHNV, YYDKDF (reference sequence). The CDR3 sequence is 15 residues long. Trimming stripped 2 bases from V and 7 bases from J, with 17 bases between. In nucleotides, the CDR3 is TGTGCCACCAGCAGAACTAAGACAGCAAAACTTGAAGCTTTCTTT. It specifies CATSRTKTAKLEAFF.

The V gene is TRBV6-6, the J gene TRBJ1-2; TRBD1 aligns across 7 bases. Germline V CDR1 and CDR2: MNHNY, SVGAGI (reference sequence). Trimming at V came to 4 bases and at J to 4 bases, leaving 12 bases not matched to a gene. The CDR3 covers 16 residues. CDR3 loop: CASSSLLTGPRYGYTF. The DNA for the CDR3 is TGTGCCAGCAGTTCCCTCCTGACAGGGCCCCGCTATGGCTACACCTTC.